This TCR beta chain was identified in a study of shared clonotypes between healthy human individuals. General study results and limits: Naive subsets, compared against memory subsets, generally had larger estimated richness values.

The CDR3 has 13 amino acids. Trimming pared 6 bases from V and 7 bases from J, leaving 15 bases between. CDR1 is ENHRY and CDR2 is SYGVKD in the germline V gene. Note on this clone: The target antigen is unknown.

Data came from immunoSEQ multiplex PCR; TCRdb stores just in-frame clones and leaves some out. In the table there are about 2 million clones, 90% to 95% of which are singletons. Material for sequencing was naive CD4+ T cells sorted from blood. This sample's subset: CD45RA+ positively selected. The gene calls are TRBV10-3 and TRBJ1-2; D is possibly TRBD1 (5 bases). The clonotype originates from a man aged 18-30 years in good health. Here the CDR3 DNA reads TGTGCCATCAGCTCTGGGGGGAAGGGTGGCTACACCTTC. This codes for CAISSGGKGGYTF.